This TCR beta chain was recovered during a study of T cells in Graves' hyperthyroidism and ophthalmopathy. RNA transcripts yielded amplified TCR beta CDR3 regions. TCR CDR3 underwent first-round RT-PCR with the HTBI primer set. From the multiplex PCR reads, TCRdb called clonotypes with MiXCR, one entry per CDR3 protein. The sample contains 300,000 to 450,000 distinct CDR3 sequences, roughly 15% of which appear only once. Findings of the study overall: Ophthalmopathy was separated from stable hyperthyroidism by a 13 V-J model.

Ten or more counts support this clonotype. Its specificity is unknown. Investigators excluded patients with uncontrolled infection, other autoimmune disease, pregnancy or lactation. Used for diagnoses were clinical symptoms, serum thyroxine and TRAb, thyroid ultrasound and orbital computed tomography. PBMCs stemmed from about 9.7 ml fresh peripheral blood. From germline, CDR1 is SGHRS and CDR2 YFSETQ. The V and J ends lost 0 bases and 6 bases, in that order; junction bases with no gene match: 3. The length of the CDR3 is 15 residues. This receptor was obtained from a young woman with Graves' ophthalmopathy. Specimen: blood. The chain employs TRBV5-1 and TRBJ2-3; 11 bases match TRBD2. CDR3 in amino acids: CASSLELAGGDTQYF. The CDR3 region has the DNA TGCGCCAGCAGCTTGGAATTAGCGGGGGGGGATACGCAGTATTTT.